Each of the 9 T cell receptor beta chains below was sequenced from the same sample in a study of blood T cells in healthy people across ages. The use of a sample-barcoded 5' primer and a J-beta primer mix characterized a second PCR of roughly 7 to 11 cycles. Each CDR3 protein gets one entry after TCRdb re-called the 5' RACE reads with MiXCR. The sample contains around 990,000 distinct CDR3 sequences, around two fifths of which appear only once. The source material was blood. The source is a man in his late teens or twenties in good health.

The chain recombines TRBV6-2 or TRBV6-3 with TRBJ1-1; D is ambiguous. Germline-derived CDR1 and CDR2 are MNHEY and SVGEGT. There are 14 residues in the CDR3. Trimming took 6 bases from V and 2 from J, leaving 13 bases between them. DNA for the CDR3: TGTGCCAGCAGGCGGTCTCCCGCAAACACTGAAGCTTTCTTT. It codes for CASRRSPANTEAFF.

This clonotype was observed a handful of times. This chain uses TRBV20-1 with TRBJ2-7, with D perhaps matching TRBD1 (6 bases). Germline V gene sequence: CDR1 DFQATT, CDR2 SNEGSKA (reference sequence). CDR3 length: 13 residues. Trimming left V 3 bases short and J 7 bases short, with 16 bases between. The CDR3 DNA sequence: TGCAGTGCTAGGCCGCACAGGGAGAGTGAGCAGTACTTC. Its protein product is CSARPHRESEQYF.

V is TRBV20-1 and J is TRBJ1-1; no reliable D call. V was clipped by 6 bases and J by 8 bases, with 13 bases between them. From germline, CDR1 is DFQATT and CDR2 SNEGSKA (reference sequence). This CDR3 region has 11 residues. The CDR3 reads CSASRLEEAFF. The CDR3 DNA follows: TGCAGTGCCAGTCGACTGGAAGAAGCTTTCTTT.

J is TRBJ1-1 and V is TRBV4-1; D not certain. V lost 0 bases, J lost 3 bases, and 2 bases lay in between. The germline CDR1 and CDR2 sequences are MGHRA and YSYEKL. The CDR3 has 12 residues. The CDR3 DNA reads TGCGCCAGCAGCCAAGAATACACTGAAGCTTTCTTT. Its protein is CASSQEYTEAFF.

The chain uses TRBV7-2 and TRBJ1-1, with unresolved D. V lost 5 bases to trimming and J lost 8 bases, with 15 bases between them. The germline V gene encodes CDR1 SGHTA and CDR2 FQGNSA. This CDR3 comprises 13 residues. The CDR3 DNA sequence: TGTGCCAGCAGCCCGACCTATTCAGTGGAAGCTTTCTTT. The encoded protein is CASSPTYSVEAFF.

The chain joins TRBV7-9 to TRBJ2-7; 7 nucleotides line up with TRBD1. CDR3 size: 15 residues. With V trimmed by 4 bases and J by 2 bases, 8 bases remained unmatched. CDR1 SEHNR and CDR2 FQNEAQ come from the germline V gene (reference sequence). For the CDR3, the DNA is TGTGCCAGCAGCTACCCGGACAGGTCCCCCTACGAGCAGTACTTC. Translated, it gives CASSYPDRSPYEQYF.

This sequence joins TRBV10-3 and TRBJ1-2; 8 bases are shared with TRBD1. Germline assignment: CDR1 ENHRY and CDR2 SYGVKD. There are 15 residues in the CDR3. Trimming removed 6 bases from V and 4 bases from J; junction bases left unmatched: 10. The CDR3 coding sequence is TGTGCCATCAGGGCTACCTGGGACAGGAGCTATGGCTACACCTTC. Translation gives CAIRATWDRSYGYTF.

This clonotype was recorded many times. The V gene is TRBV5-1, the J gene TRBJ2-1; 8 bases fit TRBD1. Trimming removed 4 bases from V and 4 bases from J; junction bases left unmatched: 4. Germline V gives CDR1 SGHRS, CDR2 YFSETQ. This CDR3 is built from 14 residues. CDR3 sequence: CASSTGGSYNEQFF. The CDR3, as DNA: TGCGCCAGCAGCACAGGGGGGTCGTACAATGAGCAGTTCTTC.

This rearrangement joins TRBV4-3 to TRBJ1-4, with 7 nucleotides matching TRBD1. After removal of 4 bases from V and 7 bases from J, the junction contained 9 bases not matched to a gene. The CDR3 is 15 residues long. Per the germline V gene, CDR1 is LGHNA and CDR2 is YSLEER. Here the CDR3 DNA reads TGCGCCAGCAGCCCAACCGGGACAGCTGCTGAAAAACTGTTTTTT. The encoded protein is CASSPTGTAAEKLFF.